This T cell receptor (beta chain) stems from a study of beta chain features in type 1 diabetes. Study-wide results and caveats: In every one of the four CD4+ subsets, TCRB CDR3s were moderately but significantly shorter in Type 1 diabetes patients.

Reverse transcribing all isolated RNA meant expressed TCRB transcripts were sequenced. Profiled with immunoSEQ multiplex PCR; TCRdb holds only in-frame clones, not every one. The repertoire holds 120,000 or so clones, with 17% as singletons. CDR1 and CDR2 from the germline V gene are SQVTM and ANQGSEA. This CDR3 comprises 14 residues. The V end lost 7 bases, the J end lost 4 bases, and 19 bases lay between the germline ends. Points on this clone: Its matching antigen is unknown.

One heparinised draw, averaging about 110 mL, was taken per donor. The purity of all sorted populations exceeded 95%. The sequencing sample was made of central memory CD4+ T cells from blood. The sequence was collected from a man between 18 and 29 years old with type 1 diabetes. The chain recombines TRBV29-1 with TRBJ2-5; no firm D call. The CDR3 coding sequence is TGCAGCGCCTCGGGTACCCTAGGCATAGAGACCCAGTACTTC. This sequence encodes CSASGTLGIETQYF.